Each of the 24 T cell receptor beta chains below was sequenced from the same sample in a study of shared clonotypes between healthy human individuals. Using immunoSEQ multiplex PCR, the repertoire was profiled, and TCRdb retains in-frame clones only, with some absent. Among about 1 million clones listed, approximately 76% were seen once. Material: memory CD4+ T cells sorted from blood. The sample's subset: CD45RA-negative fraction. The receptors shown here come from a man younger than 35 in good health.

V gene TRBV9 combines with J gene TRBJ2-1; D possibly corresponds to TRBD2 (6 bases). V was shortened by 3 bases and J by 2 bases, with 6 bases between the two germline ends. The germline V gene encodes CDR1 SGDLS and CDR2 YYNGEE. The CDR3 consists of 13 residues. CDR3 in DNA: TGTGCCAGCAGCGCGGGGGCCTACAATGAGCAGTTCTTC. Protein sequence: CASSAGAYNEQFF.

Of note for this clone: Given a far larger clone just one base away, this is likely a sequencing read error. The chain combines TRBV6-6 with TRBJ2-5; no clear D. V was pared by 5 bases and J by 2 bases, with 3 bases between. In germline, CDR1 is MNHNY, CDR2 SVGAGI (reference sequence). The CDR3 runs to 11 residues. CDR3: CASSGQETQYF. DNA for the CDR3: TGTGCCAGCAGTGGACAAGAGACCCAGTACTTC.

The chain links TRBV28 to TRBJ1-5; tentative D call: TRBD1 (5 bases). The germline V gene encodes CDR1 MDHEN and CDR2 SYDVKM. The germline V and J ends were trimmed by 4 bases and 7 bases, with 17 bases remaining between them. CDR3 length: 15 residues. The CDR3 DNA reads as TGTGCCAGCAGTTACGGAGGGGCTGGGAGGCAGCCCCAGCATTTT. Translating gives CASSYGGAGRQPQHF.

The chain employs TRBV30 and TRBJ2-7, with a possible D match to TRBD1 (6 bases). The V gene's germline CDR1 is GTSNPN and CDR2 SVGIG (reference sequence). The CDR3 spans 17 residues. V was pared by 5 bases and J by 1 base, with 24 bases between. The CDR3 loop reads CAWGGTGHPTQSYEQYF. DNA for the CDR3: TGTGCCTGGGGGGGCACGGGACACCCGACCCAATCCTACGAGCAGTACTTC.

This chain connects TRBV7-6 to TRBJ2-5; TRBD2 agrees at 11 bases. Germline assignment: CDR1 SGHVS and CDR2 FNYEAQ. Trimming at V came to 0 bases and at J to 5 bases, leaving 5 bases not matched to a gene. This CDR3 is 16 amino acids long. CDR3 amino acids: CASSLAPSGRSETQYF. CDR3 in DNA: TGTGCCAGCAGCTTAGCGCCTAGCGGGAGGAGCGAGACCCAGTACTTC. Drawing the rest from reference TRBV7-6 and TRBJ2-5, the complete variable domain is GAGVSQSPRYKVTKRGQDVALRCDPISGHVSLYWYRQALGQGPEFLTYFNYEAQQDKSGLPNDRFSAERPEGSISTLTIQRTEQRDSAMYRCASSLAPSGRSETQYFGPGTRLLVL.

The chain couples TRBV28 to TRBJ1-5, with D hard to call. The CDR3 length is 15 residues. V lost 6 bases to trimming and J lost 5 bases, with 17 bases between them. Germline lookup yields CDR1 MDHEN and CDR2 SYDVKM. CDR3 loop: CASSFVERDYQPQHF. CDR3 nucleotide sequence: TGTGCCAGCAGCTTTGTCGAGAGGGATTATCAGCCCCAGCATTTT.

This chain links TRBV10-2 with TRBJ2-5; the match to TRBD1 covers 7 bases. Germline lookup yields CDR1 WSHSY and CDR2 SAAADI. This CDR3 spans 14 amino acids. With 4 bases clipped from V and 2 bases from J, the junction kept 4 bases outside the gene matches. The CDR3 coding sequence is TGCGCCAGCAGTGCGCCGGACAGGCAAGAGACCCAGTACTTC. This gives the protein CASSAPDRQETQYF.

As regards this clone: One end of the junction is discordant with germline, which a read error may explain. The chain employs TRBV23-1 and TRBJ1-1; 7 bases are shared with TRBD1. TRBV23-1 is given ORF status, its function remaining uncertain. This CDR3 spans 10 amino acids. The CDR3 region has the DNA TGCGCCAGCAGTCAACTACAGGGGAACTTT. The encoded protein is CASSQLQGNF.

A remark on this clone: Other DNA sequences of this sample code for an identical CDR3. The V and J genes are TRBV30 and TRBJ1-5, with D unresolved. Trimming took off 0 bases at V and 4 bases at J, with 7 bases between the two ends. The CDR3 covers 13 residues. Germline V CDR1 and CDR2: GTSNPN, SVGIG (reference sequence). The CDR3 coding sequence is TGTGCCTGGAGTGTAACCGGAAATCAGCCCCAGCATTTT. Amino acids: CAWSVTGNQPQHF.

For this clone: Given a much more abundant clone one base away, this may be a read error. This chain joins TRBV11-3 and TRBJ2-2; unclear D gene. There are 14 residues in the CDR3. The germline V gene encodes CDR1 SGHNT and CDR2 YENEEA. V was pared by 1 base and J by 0 bases, with 3 bases between. The CDR3 region is CASSLGPNTGELFF. The DNA for the CDR3 is TGTGCCAGCAGCTTAGGCCCGAACACCGGGGAGCTGTTTTTT.

Concerning this clone itself: A clone one base away is much larger, so this may be a read error. The chain is built from TRBV28 and TRBJ2-7; 8 bases agree with TRBD1. With 7 bases clipped from V and 3 bases from J, the junction kept 2 bases outside the gene matches. There are 12 residues in the CDR3. Germline CDR1 reads MDHEN; CDR2 reads SYDVKM. CDR3 coding DNA: TGTGCCAGCATCGGACAGGGCTACGAGCAGTACTTC. Translated: CASIGQGYEQYF.

The V gene is TRBV30, the J gene TRBJ2-7; 10 bases agree with TRBD1. CDR3 length: 13 residues. CDR1 and CDR2 (germline): GTSNPN, SVGIG (reference sequence). V shed 4 bases, J shed 6 bases, and the junction held 6 bases outside the gene matches. CDR3 DNA sequence: TGTGCCTGGAATAGAGGGGACAGGGGCGAGCAGTACTTC. The encoded protein is CAWNRGDRGEQYF.

V and J are TRBV21-1 and TRBJ2-1. TRBV21-1 constitutes a pseudogene. The CDR3 is 16 residues long. CDR3 DNA: TGTGCCAGCAGCAAAGGGGACCATCCTCCCTACAATGAGCAGTTCTTC. Protein product: CASSKGDHPPYNEQFF.

This clone was seen more than once but under ten times. This specimen includes other DNA sequences encoding the same CDR3. The chain is built from TRBV6-6 and TRBJ1-5; D is uncertain. Germline V gene data show CDR1 as MNHNY and CDR2 as SVGAGI (reference sequence). The CDR3 is 13 amino acids. The V end lost 3 bases, the J end lost 1 base, and 4 bases lay between the germline ends. The DNA for the CDR3 is TGTGCCAGCAGTTATTCCAGCAATCAGCCCCAGCATTTT. Protein: CASSYSSNQPQHF.

The rearrangement joins TRBV19 to TRBJ2-1, with a tentative D call TRBD1 (6 bases). CDR3 size: 12 residues. The V end was cut by 5 bases, the J end by 8 bases, with 10 bases between. CDR1 is LNHDA, CDR2 SQIVND, per germline (reference sequence). The CDR3 loop reads CASSSQGDEQFF. CDR3 bases: TGTGCCAGTAGTTCACAGGGCGATGAGCAGTTCTTC.

The chain uses TRBV11-2 and TRBJ2-5, with 9 nucleotides matching TRBD2. With V trimmed by 0 bases and J by 2 bases, 4 bases remained unmatched. The germline V gene encodes CDR1 SGHAT and CDR2 FQNNGV. This CDR3 has 16 residues. CDR3 residues: CASSLDASGAQETQYF. In DNA, the CDR3 is TGTGCCAGCAGCTTAGATGCTAGCGGGGCTCAAGAGACCCAGTACTTC.

The gene calls are TRBV4-1 and TRBJ2-5; D is perhaps TRBD2 (5 bases). Trimming took off 1 base at V and 1 base at J, with 10 bases between the two ends. The CDR3 consists of 15 residues. From germline, CDR1 is MGHRA and CDR2 YSYEKL. The chain's CDR3 is CASSQVGTSQETQYF. Written as DNA, the CDR3 is TGCGCCAGCAGCCAAGTCGGTACTAGCCAAGAGACCCAGTACTTC.

The chain is built from TRBV7-3 and TRBJ2-1; 9 bases match TRBD1. Losses at the gene ends were 5 bases for V and 5 bases for J; bases not matched to a gene: 7. The germline V gene encodes CDR1 SGHTA and CDR2 FQGTGA. There are 15 residues in the CDR3. The CDR3 reads CASSLDRGDHNEQFF. DNA for the CDR3: TGTGCCAGCAGCCTGGACAGGGGAGACCACAATGAGCAGTTCTTC. Complete variable domain (other parts from reference TRBV7-3 and TRBJ2-1): GAGVSQTPSNKVTEKGKYVELRCDPISGHTALYWYRQSLGQGPEFLIYFQGTGAADDSGLPNDRFFAVRPEGSVSTLKIQRTERGDSAVYLCASSLDRGDHNEQFFGPGTRLTVL.

The rearrangement joins TRBV30 to TRBJ1-5; perhaps TRBD1 as D (5 bases). The germline V and J ends were trimmed by 2 bases and 4 bases, with 15 bases remaining between them. Germline V gives CDR1 GTSNPN, CDR2 SVGIG (reference sequence). The CDR3 covers 15 residues. The CDR3 spells CAWSKQDLGNQPQHF. In nucleotides, the CDR3 is TGTGCCTGGAGTAAACAGGATCTGGGAAATCAGCCCCAGCATTTT.

This chain links TRBV5-1 with TRBJ2-3; 9 nucleotides line up with TRBD2. Germline V CDR1 and CDR2: SGHRS, YFSETQ. The CDR3 spans 14 residues. J gave up 8 bases and V 0 bases, and 4 bases lay outside the gene matches. Written as DNA, the CDR3 is TGCGCCAGCAGCTTGGGACTAGCGGTATTTACGCAGTATTTT. It encodes CASSLGLAVFTQYF.

The chain uses TRBV10-3 and TRBJ1-1, with D tentatively TRBD1 (5 bases). Deletions cut 7 bases from V and 1 base from J, with 10 bases between. The CDR3 runs to 13 residues. The V gene's germline CDR1 is ENHRY and CDR2 SYGVKD. The CDR3 nucleotides are TGTGCCATCACGCCAGGGAGGAACACTGAAGCTTTCTTT. Protein: CAITPGRNTEAFF.

The chain couples TRBV2 to TRBJ2-3; 10 bases agree with TRBD2. CDR1 SNHLY and CDR2 FYNNEI come from the germline V gene. The CDR3 loop spans 15 amino acids. V lost 7 bases and J lost 1; bases outside the gene matches: 5. The CDR3 nucleotides read TGTGCCAGCATCACTAGCGGGGTAGGCACAGATACGCAGTATTTT. It translates to CASITSGVGTDTQYF.

This chain uses TRBV7-2 with TRBJ1-2; D uncertain. CDR3 length: 14 amino acids. The V gene's germline CDR1 is SGHTA and CDR2 FQGNSA. V dropped 2 bases and J dropped 4 bases, with 11 bases sitting between them. The CDR3 bases are TGTGCCAGCAGCTTATCGGCAGCCGTCTATGGCTACACCTTC. Its translation is CASSLSAAVYGYTF.

J is TRBJ2-2 and V is TRBV9, with 9 bases fitting TRBD1. The V segment lost 3 bases and the J segment 7 bases; nucleotides outside the gene matches: 4. CDR1 and CDR2 (germline): SGDLS, YYNGEE. CDR3 size: 14 residues. In DNA form, the CDR3 reads TGTGCCAGCAGCGCAATGACAGGGGGCGGGGAGCTGTTTTTT. It translates to CASSAMTGGGELFF.